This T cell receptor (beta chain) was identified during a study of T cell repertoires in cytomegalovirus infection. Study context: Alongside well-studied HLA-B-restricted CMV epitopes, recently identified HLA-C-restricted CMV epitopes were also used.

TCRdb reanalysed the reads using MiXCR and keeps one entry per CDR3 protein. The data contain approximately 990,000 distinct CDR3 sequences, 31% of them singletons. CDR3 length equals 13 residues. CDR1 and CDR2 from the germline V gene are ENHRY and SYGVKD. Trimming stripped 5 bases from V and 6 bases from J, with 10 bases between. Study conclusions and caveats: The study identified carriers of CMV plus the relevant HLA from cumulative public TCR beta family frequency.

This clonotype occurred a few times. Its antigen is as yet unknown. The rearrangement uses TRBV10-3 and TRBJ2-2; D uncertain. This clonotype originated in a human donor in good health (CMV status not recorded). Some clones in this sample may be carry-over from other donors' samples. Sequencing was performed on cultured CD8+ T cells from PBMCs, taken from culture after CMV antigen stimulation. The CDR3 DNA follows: TGTGCCATCAGTTCACCCATGGCCGGGGAGCTGTTTTTT. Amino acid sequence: CAISSPMAGELFF.